This T cell receptor (beta chain) appears in the sequencing data of a study of beta chain features in type 1 diabetes. TCRB transcripts that were expressed got sequenced, as all of the isolated RNA had been reverse transcribed. Reads from naive, central memory and regulatory T cell samples averaged about 3.9 million. The table came from immunoSEQ multiplex PCR; TCRdb's copy has only in-frame clones and leaves some out. The sample lists approximately 400,000 clones; approximately 16% were seen once. Purities over 98% were achieved in all sorted populations. Germline V CDR1 and CDR2: SGHAT, FQNNGV. CDR3 length equals 13 residues. V lost 0 bases and J lost 1, with 3 bases in between. As concerns this clone: Other DNA sequences in this sample translate to the same CDR3.

The TCR comes from a woman between 18 and 29 years old in good health. The chain is built from TRBV11-2 and TRBJ1-1; D is ambiguous. The sequenced sample consisted of naive CD4+ T cells from blood. DNA of the CDR3: TGTGCCAGCAGCTTAGACAGGAACACTGAAGCTTTCTTT. It codes for CASSLDRNTEAFF.